One sample yielded the 17 T cell receptor beta chains listed below, sequenced in a study of T cells in Graves' hyperthyroidism and ophthalmopathy. There were TCR beta CDR3 regions amplified from RNA transcripts. First-round RT-PCR targeting the TCR CDR3 was performed with the HTBI primer set. Via MiXCR, TCRdb re-called the multiplex PCR reads, giving one row per CDR3 protein. The repertoire holds 700,000 to 850,000 distinct CDR3 sequences, with roughly 32% as singletons. The sample was blood. These receptors were taken from a woman in her thirties or forties with Graves' hyperthyroidism.

The chain uses TRBV2 and TRBJ1-1; no definite D call. V was shortened by 7 bases and J by 0 bases, with 18 bases between the two germline ends. The CDR3 has 16 residues. The germline V gene encodes CDR1 SNHLY and CDR2 FYNNEI. CDR3 region: CASIGLEGFMNTEAFF. In DNA form, the CDR3 reads TGTGCCAGCATCGGCCTTGAGGGCTTTATGAACACTGAAGCTTTCTTT.

The V gene is TRBV19, the J gene TRBJ1-5; 10 nucleotides line up with TRBD1. CDR1 LNHDA and CDR2 SQIVND come from the germline V gene (reference sequence). The CDR3 length is 15 residues. Trimming took 5 bases from V and 7 from J; bases not matched to a gene: 8. CDR3 nucleotide sequence: TGTGCCAGTAGTCCCCGGGACAGGGGAGGACAGCCCCAGCATTTT. Translating gives CASSPRDRGGQPQHF.

This clonotype showed up just a few times. V gene TRBV4-1 combines with J gene TRBJ2-5; TRBD2 agrees at 11 bases. The trim removed 2 bases at V and 0 bases at J, leaving 8 bases unmatched. The germline V gene has CDR1 MGHRA and CDR2 YSYEKL. There are 18 residues in the CDR3. DNA for the CDR3: TGCGCCAGCAGCCAATCACCTAGCGGGGGGACCTACCAAGAGACCCAGTACTTC. Protein product: CASSQSPSGGTYQETQYF.

This clonotype turned up a few times. CDR3 in amino acids: CATSPGASGKLFF. The CDR3 region has the DNA TGTGCCACCAGTCCGGGGGCCTCGGGAAAACTGTTTTTT. This sequence joins TRBV24-1 and TRBJ1-4, with D tentatively TRBD1 (6 bases). The germline V gene has CDR1 KGHDR and CDR2 SFDVKD. Trimming took off 6 bases at V and 10 bases at J, with 14 bases between the two ends. The CDR3 consists of 13 residues.

V gene TRBV6-1 combines with J gene TRBJ1-3, with 9 bases that match TRBD1. Germline CDR1 is MNHNS and CDR2 is SASEGT. V lost 7 bases to trimming and J lost 3 bases; unmatched junction nucleotides: 13. This CDR3 contains 17 residues. CDR3 sequence reads: CASTLDPTGGYGNTIYF. The CDR3 region has the DNA TGTGCCAGCACTCTGGACCCTACAGGGGGCTATGGAAACACCATATATTTT.

CDR3 nucleotide sequence: TGTGCTAGTGGTTCGTGGCCCACTGAAGCTTTCTTT. This encodes CASGSWPTEAFF. This sequence joins TRBV12-5 and TRBJ1-1; D is undetermined. This CDR3 is 12 amino acids long. Germline CDR1 reads LGHNT; CDR2 reads FRNRAP. The V and J ends lost 4 bases and 4 bases respectively, with 7 bases between them.

This clonotype has just a few counts. V is TRBV12-3 or TRBV12-4 and J is TRBJ2-2, with TRBD1 as a possible D gene (6 bases). The CDR3 is made up of 11 amino acids. V lost 5 bases and J lost 9, with 7 bases in between. The CDR3 protein is CASSQGRELFF. The CDR3, as DNA: TGTGCCAGCAGTCAGGGGCGGGAGCTGTTTTTT.

This clonotype was observed a few times. The chain links TRBV7-9 to TRBJ2-7; TRBD1 or TRBD2 may be the D gene (5 bases each). Germline assignment: CDR1 SEHNR and CDR2 FQNEAQ (reference sequence). V lost 7 bases to trimming and J lost 2 bases, with 12 bases between them. This CDR3 comprises 13 residues. Here the CDR3 reads CASTRWGTYEQYF. The CDR3, as DNA: TGTGCCAGCACCCGGTGGGGGACCTACGAGCAGTACTTC.

The gene calls are TRBV10-3 and TRBJ1-2; the D gene is possibly TRBD1 (5 bases). Trimming removed 8 bases at V and 4 bases at J, with 26 bases between. CDR1 ENHRY and CDR2 SYGVKD come from the germline V gene. The length of the CDR3 is 17 residues. CDR3 bases: TGTGCCATCCGACCACCCGTATTGGGGCCGCCCGGCTATGGCTACACCTTC. It translates to CAIRPPVLGPPGYGYTF.

This clonotype was recorded a few times. One end of the junction is discordant with germline, which a read error may explain. CDR3 residues: CASSQDTSGNYNSYEQYF. As DNA, the CDR3 is TGCGCCAGCAGCCAAGATACGAGTGGCAATTACAATTCCTACGAGCAGTACTTC. V gene TRBV7-9 combines with J gene TRBJ2-7, with D unclear. The CDR3 length is 18 residues. Germline CDR1 and CDR2: SEHNR and FQNEAQ (reference sequence). Drawing the rest from reference TRBV7-9 and TRBJ2-7, the complete variable domain is DTGVSQNPRHKITKRGQNVTFRCDPISEHNRLYWYRQTLGQGPEFLTYFQNEAQLEKSRLLSDRFSAERPKGSFSTLEIQRTEQGDSAMYLCASSQDTSGNYNSYEQYFGPGTRLTVT.

Regarding this clonotype: It may be a read error: a sequence one base away is much more abundant. The chain uses TRBV29-1 and TRBJ2-2; a weak D match, TRBD2 (6 bases). Germline lookup yields CDR1 SQVTM and CDR2 ANQGSEA. This CDR3 spans 13 amino acids. Trimming stripped 6 bases from V and 7 bases from J, with 15 bases between. For the CDR3, the DNA is TGCAGCGTATCCCTAGGAGGGAGCGGGGAGCTGTTTTTT. Translating it yields CSVSLGGSGELFF.

The rearrangement links TRBV10-3 to TRBJ2-2; D might be TRBD2 (5 bases). V shed 10 bases and J shed 0 bases, with 27 bases lying between them. Germline loops: CDR1 ENHRY, CDR2 SYGVKD. The CDR3 extends over 19 amino acids. CDR3 in amino acids: CASSLSMRVGFANTGELFF. The CDR3 nucleotides read TGTGCCAGCAGCCTTAGCATGCGGGTCGGTTTCGCGAACACCGGGGAGCTGTTTTTT.

V and J are TRBV6-4 and TRBJ1-1; maybe TRBD1 (5 bases). CDR1 and CDR2 (germline): MRHNA, SNTAGT. The CDR3 contains 14 residues. V was shortened by 3 bases and J by 3 bases, with 11 bases between the two germline ends. CDR3 protein: CASSESGRYTEAFF. DNA of the CDR3: TGTGCCAGCAGTGAATCAGGGAGATACACTGAAGCTTTCTTT.

The CDR3 reads CASSVYRPEGYGYTF. DNA for the CDR3: TGCGCCAGCAGCGTTTACAGGCCCGAGGGCTATGGCTACACCTTC. The chain is built from TRBV10-2 and TRBJ1-2; perhaps TRBD1 as D (5 bases). The V and J ends lost 6 bases and 4 bases respectively, with 18 bases between them. Germline V gene lookup returns CDR1 WSHSY and CDR2 SAAADI. This CDR3 has 15 residues.

This clonotype was detected ten times or more. DNA for the CDR3: TGTGCCACCAGTGATAACGGTGAAGCTTTCTTT. It codes for CATSDNGEAFF. The rearrangement links TRBV24-1 to TRBJ1-1; no clear D. CDR1 is KGHDR, CDR2 SFDVKD, per germline. Trimming left V 3 bases short and J 7 bases short, with 5 bases between. CDR3 length: 11 amino acids.

V usage is TRBV20-1 and J usage is TRBJ1-3; D is ambiguous. The germline CDR1 and CDR2 sequences are DFQATT and SNEGSKA (reference sequence). Trimming took off 3 bases at V and 0 bases at J, with 12 bases between the two ends. The CDR3 is made up of 15 amino acids. In DNA, the CDR3 is TGCAGTGCTAGGTCAGGAACAGACTCTGGAAACACCATATATTTT. It codes for CSARSGTDSGNTIYF.

At least ten counts were recorded for this clonotype. CDR3 amino acids: CASKSGAGTQYF. Here the CDR3 DNA reads TGTGCCAGCAAAAGCGGGGCCGGGACCCAGTACTTC. V and J are TRBV2 and TRBJ2-5, with 7 bases fitting TRBD2. Trimming at V came to 7 bases and at J to 7 bases, leaving 6 bases not matched to a gene. Germline V gene lookup returns CDR1 SNHLY and CDR2 FYNNEI. The CDR3 runs 12 residues.